The present entry profiles one T cell receptor (beta chain) with its context. This record comes from a study of identical twins. CDR1 is ENHRY and CDR2 is SYGVKD in the germline V gene. Trimming took off 7 bases at V and 5 bases at J, with 15 bases between the two ends. The CDR3 has 13 residues. TCRdb analysed the 5' RACE reads with MiXCR anew, one entry per CDR3 protein. Of 600,000 to 850,000 distinct CDR3 sequences detected, 18% appear once; the ten largest clones hold around 14%. This same sample was also taken into another study, of T cells expressing NK-cell markers.

Sequencing used PBMCs. This TCR was sampled from a woman between 18 and 29 years old in good health. The gene calls are TRBV10-3 and TRBJ2-7; tentatively, D is TRBD1 (6 bases). The CDR3 loop reads CAINDSGAHEQYF. The CDR3 DNA follows: TGTGCCATCAACGATTCAGGGGCCCACGAGCAGTACTTC.